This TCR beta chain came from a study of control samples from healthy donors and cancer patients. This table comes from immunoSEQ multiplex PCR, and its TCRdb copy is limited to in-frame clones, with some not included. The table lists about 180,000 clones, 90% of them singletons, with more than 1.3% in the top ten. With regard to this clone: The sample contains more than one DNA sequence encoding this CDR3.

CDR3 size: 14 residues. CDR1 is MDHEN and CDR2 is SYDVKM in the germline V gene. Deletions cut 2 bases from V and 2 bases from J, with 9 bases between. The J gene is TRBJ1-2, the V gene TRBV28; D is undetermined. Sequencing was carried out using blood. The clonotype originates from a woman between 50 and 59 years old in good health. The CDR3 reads CASSLGAGNYGYTF. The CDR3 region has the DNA TGTGCCAGCAGTTTAGGTGCGGGGAACTATGGCTACACCTTC.